Each of the 28 T cell receptor beta chains below was sequenced from the same sample in a study of a mutant IDH1 vaccine in newly diagnosed glioma. Their cognate antigens are unknown. The data were produced by immunoSEQ multiplex PCR, yet TCRdb's version contains in-frame clones alone and is incomplete. The sample holds under 40,000 clones, around 84% seen once. Time point: week 35, safety follow-up. Each dose of the vaccine consisted of 300 ug of mutant IDH1 20-mer peptide, with topical imiquimod. Sequenced material: PBMCs, taken from a glioma patient whose treatment included an IDH1 peptide vaccine. Receptor source: a woman younger than 35 with glioma.

The chain has TRBV4-1 and TRBJ2-7; TRBD2 is a possible D gene (6 bases). The CDR3 loop spans 15 amino acids. The germline V gene encodes CDR1 MGHRA and CDR2 YSYEKL. V was clipped by 3 bases and J by 5 bases, with 17 bases between them. CDR3 DNA: TGCGCCAGCAGCCAGTATGCGGGGCCGAGCGACGAGCAGTACTTC. Protein sequence: CASSQYAGPSDEQYF.

The V gene is TRBV28, the J gene TRBJ1-5; unclear D gene. The CDR3 loop spans 14 amino acids. The V end was cut by 6 bases, the J end by 3 bases, with 12 bases between. The germline V gene has CDR1 MDHEN and CDR2 SYDVKM. The CDR3 loop reads CASSDRTDNQPQHF. In DNA form, the CDR3 reads TGTGCCAGCAGCGATCGGACGGACAATCAGCCCCAGCATTTT.

This chain links TRBV18 with TRBJ2-7; 7 bases fit TRBD1. With 6 bases clipped from V and 7 bases from J, the junction kept 21 bases outside the gene matches. This CDR3 contains 17 residues. The germline CDR1 and CDR2 sequences are KGHSH and LQKENI. CDR3 DNA: TGTGCCAGCTCTCGCCAAATGCCCGGGACAGAGGATAGAGAGCAGTACTTC. It specifies CASSRQMPGTEDREQYF.

The chain joins TRBV18 to TRBJ2-7; D could derive from TRBD1 or TRBD2 (6 bases each). The CDR3 runs to 16 residues. Germline CDR1 KGHSH, CDR2 LQKENI. Trimming took 3 bases from V and 0 from J, leaving 15 bases between them. The CDR3 sequence: CASSPLGGVSSYEQYF. The CDR3 DNA reads TGTGCCAGCTCACCCCTCGGGGGCGTGAGCTCCTACGAGCAGTACTTC.

In this sample, this clone turned up once. The chain is built from TRBV7-8 and TRBJ1-2; the match to TRBD1 covers 7 bases. There are 19 residues in the CDR3. V trimming: 5 bases; J trimming: 5 bases; junction bases outside the gene matches: 23. Per the germline V gene, CDR1 is SGHVS and CDR2 is FQNEAQ. The CDR3 here is CASSPREYIPGQYNYGYTF. The DNA of the CDR3 is TGTGCCAGCAGCCCTCGCGAATACATTCCGGGACAGTACAATTATGGCTACACCTTC. The complete variable domain, with remaining parts taken from reference TRBV7-8 and TRBJ1-2, reads GAGVSQSPRYKVAKRGQDVALRCDPISGHVSLFWYQQALGQGPEFLTYFQNEAQLDKSGLPSDRFFAERPEGSVSTLKIQRTQQEDSAVYLCASSPREYIPGQYNYGYTFGSGTRLTVV.

V and J are TRBV19 and TRBJ2-1, with TRBD2 matching 10 bases. There are 15 residues in the CDR3. The J segment lost 0 bases and the V segment lost 5 bases, leaving 1 base of the junction unmatched. Germline CDR1 and CDR2: LNHDA and SQIVND (reference sequence). CDR3 coding DNA: TGTGCCAGTAGTCCTAGCGGGAGCTCCTACAATGAGCAGTTCTTC. It codes for CASSPSGSSYNEQFF.

V and J are TRBV19 and TRBJ2-1, with D unresolved. The CDR3 loop spans 14 amino acids. Germline V gives CDR1 LNHDA, CDR2 SQIVND (reference sequence). V was shortened by 4 bases and J by 4 bases, with 11 bases between the two germline ends. This CDR3 is CASSTYSLYNEQFF. The CDR3 region has the DNA TGTGCCAGTAGTACTTACAGCCTTTACAATGAGCAGTTCTTC.

This chain joins TRBV9 and TRBJ1-5, with TRBD1 as a possible D gene (6 bases). Germline assignment: CDR1 SGDLS and CDR2 YYNGEE. This CDR3 is 15 amino acids long. V was trimmed by 0 bases and J by 4 bases, leaving 11 bases between them. The CDR3 region has the DNA TGTGCCAGCAGCGTAGGTGGGGGCATTAATCAGCCCCAGCATTTT. This sequence encodes CASSVGGGINQPQHF.

The CDR3 bases are TGTGCCAGCAGTGGGGGGCGGGGTAGCGGGATCTCCTACGAGCAGTACTTC. It yields the protein CASSGGRGSGISYEQYF. V usage is TRBV28 and J usage is TRBJ2-7, with 8 nucleotides matching TRBD2. Trimming removed 5 bases from V and 0 bases from J; junction bases left unmatched: 12. The germline V gene encodes CDR1 MDHEN and CDR2 SYDVKM. The CDR3 runs to 17 residues.

The V call is TRBV11-3, the J call TRBJ2-7; 9 bases agree with TRBD1. This CDR3 region has 14 residues. J gave up 7 bases and V 5 bases, and 9 bases lay outside the gene matches. Germline V CDR1 and CDR2: SGHNT, YENEEA. CDR3 nucleotides: TGTGCCAGCAGCGAGTGGGACAGGGCACGGGAGCAGTACTTC. Encoded protein: CASSEWDRAREQYF.

J is TRBJ1-5 and V is TRBV7-9; 7 positions agree with TRBD1. CDR1 is SEHNR, CDR2 FQNEAQ, per germline (reference sequence). V shed 1 base and J 1 base; nucleotides not matched to a gene: 4. This CDR3 is built from 16 residues. The CDR3 spells CASSLGTGRSNQPQHF. CDR3 coding DNA: TGTGCCAGCAGCTTAGGGACAGGCAGGAGCAATCAGCCCCAGCATTTT.

The chain links TRBV7-2 to TRBJ2-3; the D call may be TRBD1 or TRBD2 (5 bases each). The CDR3 consists of 17 residues. V was shortened by 6 bases and J by 4 bases, with 23 bases between the two germline ends. CDR1 is SGHTA and CDR2 is FQGNSA in the germline V gene. DNA of the CDR3: TGTGCCAGCAGTCTAGAGGTGCCGGGGCAGGATTCAGATACGCAGTATTTT. This gives the protein CASSLEVPGQDSDTQYF. The full variable domain, rest sourced from reference TRBV7-2 and TRBJ2-3, is GAGVSQSPSNKVTEKGKDVELRCDPISGHTALYWYRQSLGQGLEFLIYFQGNSAPDKSGLPSDRFSAERTGGSVSTLTIQRTQQEDSAVYLCASSLEVPGQDSDTQYFGPGTRLTVL.

The chain joins TRBV7-9 to TRBJ1-1; no firm D call. V gave up 5 bases and J gave up 1 base, with 8 bases separating them. This CDR3 comprises 13 residues. Germline CDR1 is SEHNR and CDR2 is FQNEAQ (reference sequence). CDR3 loop: CASSRGWNTEAFF. In DNA form, the CDR3 reads TGTGCCAGCAGCCGCGGGTGGAACACTGAAGCTTTCTTT.

V gene TRBV5-6 combines with J gene TRBJ1-5; D not certain. CDR1 is SGHDT and CDR2 is YYEEEE in the germline V gene. Trimming took 0 bases from V and 4 from J, leaving 2 bases between them. The CDR3 is 12 amino acids. CDR3 loop: CASSLVNQPQHF. CDR3 in DNA: TGTGCCAGCAGCTTGGTAAATCAGCCCCAGCATTTT.

J is TRBJ2-7 and V is TRBV18, with 8 bases lining up with TRBD1. This CDR3 spans 15 amino acids. The germline V gene encodes CDR1 KGHSH and CDR2 LQKENI. J was trimmed by 5 bases and V by 6 bases; bases with no gene match: 12. The CDR3, as DNA: TGTGCCAGCTCCCACCCGGACAGGGCAGGCGACGAGCAGTACTTC. Its protein product is CASSHPDRAGDEQYF.

V is TRBV28 and J is TRBJ1-2; unclear D gene. V lost 6 bases, J lost 5 bases, and 10 bases lay in between. Germline V gene sequence: CDR1 MDHEN, CDR2 SYDVKM. The CDR3 loop spans 12 amino acids. CDR3 DNA: TGTGCCAGCAGAGACCCCATTTATGGCTACACCTTC. This sequence encodes CASRDPIYGYTF.

This clone was detected once. V gene TRBV6-5 combines with J gene TRBJ1-6; D not certain. The length of the CDR3 is 15 residues. V was cut by 0 bases and J by 6 bases, with 9 bases left in between. Germline V gives CDR1 MNHEY, CDR2 SVGAGI. CDR3 bases: TGTGCCAGCAGTTACTCGAAAAGGGCTAATTCACCCCTCCACTTT. This translates into CASSYSKRANSPLHF.

The chain carries TRBV14 and TRBJ1-4; D is perhaps TRBD1 (5 bases). The length of the CDR3 is 13 residues. Trimming shortened V by 2 bases and J by 7 bases, and 8 bases separated the two germline ends. In germline, CDR1 is SGHDN, CDR2 FVKESK. This chain's CDR3 is CASSQRRGEKLFF. The CDR3 DNA is TGTGCCAGCAGCCAACGAAGGGGTGAAAAACTGTTTTTT.

The chain couples TRBV2 to TRBJ2-4, with 9 bases lining up with TRBD1. Germline lookup yields CDR1 SNHLY and CDR2 FYNNEI. V dropped 6 bases and J dropped 14; count of bases not matched to a gene: 14. CDR3 length: 14 residues. The CDR3 DNA reads TGTGCCAGCAGAGGAACAGGGGGCTTATCATTCGAGTACTTC. Its protein is CASRGTGGLSFEYF.

The sample holds one count of this clone. A junction boundary mismatches the germline segment, possibly from a read error. V gene TRBV7-2 combines with J gene TRBJ2-7, with TRBD2 matching over 10 bases. This CDR3 spans 14 amino acids. Germline lookup yields CDR1 SGHTA and CDR2 FQGNSA. Written as DNA, the CDR3 is TGTGCCAGCAGCCTAGCGGGAGTCTCCTACGAGCAGTACTTC. Residues: CASSLAGVSYEQYF.

This clone was picked up a small number of times. V usage is TRBV5-6 and J usage is TRBJ1-3; tentative D call: TRBD1 (6 bases). V gave up 5 bases and J gave up 4 bases, with 13 bases separating them. This CDR3 has 14 residues. Germline V CDR1 and CDR2: SGHDT, YYEEEE. This CDR3 is CASRGGGAGNTIYF. In DNA, the CDR3 is TGTGCCAGCAGGGGCGGGGGGGCCGGAAACACCATATATTTT.

The gene calls are TRBV7-9 and TRBJ2-3; D is uncertain. Trimming took 5 bases from V and 4 from J, leaving 7 bases between them. CDR3 length: 12 amino acids. Germline CDR1 reads SEHNR; CDR2 reads FQNEAQ (reference sequence). The CDR3 region has the DNA TGTGCCAGCAGCCCAGCTGCAGATACGCAGTATTTT. Residues: CASSPAADTQYF.

In this sample, this clone turned up a few times. The chain uses TRBV13 and TRBJ1-1, with D hard to call. CDR1 is PRHDT, CDR2 FYEKMQ, per germline (reference sequence). This CDR3 has 13 amino acids. V was shortened by 5 bases and J by 1 base, with 8 bases between the two germline ends. CDR3 DNA sequence: TGTGCCAGCAGCCCACATACGAACACTGAAGCTTTCTTT. As protein: CASSPHTNTEAFF.

The chain has TRBV4-2 and TRBJ2-7; the D gene could be TRBD1 or TRBD2 (5 bases each). Germline values: CDR1 LGHNA, CDR2 YNFKEQ. Trimming took off 2 bases at V and 2 bases at J, with 10 bases between the two ends. The CDR3 spans 14 residues. CDR3 DNA: TGTGCCAGCAGCCAAAGGGACGGCCCCTACGAGCAGTACTTC. Translated: CASSQRDGPYEQYF.

The chain recombines TRBV7-9 with TRBJ2-1; no clear D gene. The germline V and J ends were trimmed by 5 bases and 3 bases, with 17 bases remaining between them. CDR1 and CDR2 (germline): SEHNR, FQNEAQ (reference sequence). This CDR3 is 16 amino acids long. CDR3 DNA sequence: TGTGCCAGCAGCATCCCCTCCAGCGAGTACTACAATGAGCAGTTCTTC. Its translation: CASSIPSSEYYNEQFF.

V is TRBV6-5 and J is TRBJ1-1; TRBD1 matches 7 bases. V shed 2 bases and J 1 base; nucleotides not matched to a gene: 7. The CDR3 is made up of 16 amino acids. Germline V gene lookup returns CDR1 MNHEY and CDR2 SVGAGI. The CDR3 bases are TGTGCCAGCAGTTACAGGGGCGGGACAGAGAACACTGAAGCTTTCTTT. The encoded protein is CASSYRGGTENTEAFF.

The V gene is TRBV7-9, the J gene TRBJ2-1; D might be TRBD1 (6 bases). The CDR3 covers 17 residues. Germline V gene data show CDR1 as SEHNR and CDR2 as FQNEAQ (reference sequence). Between the trimmed V and J ends, which lost 1 base and 0 bases, there was a span of 13 bases. CDR3: CASSLGTALNSYNEQFF. The CDR3 region has the DNA TGTGCCAGCAGCTTAGGGACAGCCTTGAACTCCTACAATGAGCAGTTCTTC.

The gene calls are TRBV6-5 and TRBJ1-2; the match to TRBD1 covers 8 bases. The CDR3 extends over 12 amino acids. V was clipped by 7 bases and J by 8 bases; unmatched bases: 6. Germline lookup yields CDR1 MNHEY and CDR2 SVGAGI. Here the CDR3 reads CASTADRAGYTF. As DNA, the CDR3 is TGTGCCAGCACCGCGGACAGGGCGGGCTACACCTTC.